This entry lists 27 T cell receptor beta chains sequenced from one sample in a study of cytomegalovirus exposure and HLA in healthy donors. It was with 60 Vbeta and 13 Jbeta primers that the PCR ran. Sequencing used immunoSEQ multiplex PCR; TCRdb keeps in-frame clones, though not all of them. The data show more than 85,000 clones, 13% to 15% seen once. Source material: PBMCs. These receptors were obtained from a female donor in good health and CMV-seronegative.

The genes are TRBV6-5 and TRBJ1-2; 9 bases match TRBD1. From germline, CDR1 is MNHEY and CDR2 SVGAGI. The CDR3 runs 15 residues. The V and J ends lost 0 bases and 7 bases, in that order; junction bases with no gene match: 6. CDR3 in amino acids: CASSYSRRDRVGYTF. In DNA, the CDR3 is TGTGCCAGCAGTTACTCCCGCAGGGACAGGGTTGGCTACACCTTC.

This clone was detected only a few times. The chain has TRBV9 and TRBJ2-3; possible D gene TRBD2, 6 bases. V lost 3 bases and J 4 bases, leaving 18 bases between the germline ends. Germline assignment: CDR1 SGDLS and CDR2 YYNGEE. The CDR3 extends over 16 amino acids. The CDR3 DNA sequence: TGTGCCAGCAGCGGCGGGACCGAGAATATTCCAGATACGCAGTATTTT. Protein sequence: CASSGGTENIPDTQYF. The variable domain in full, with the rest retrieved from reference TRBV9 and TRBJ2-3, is DSGVTQTPKHLITATGQRVTLRCSPRSGDLSVYWYQQSLDQGLQFLIQYYNGEERAKGNILERFSAQQFPDLHSELNLSSLELGDSALYFCASSGGTENIPDTQYFGPGTRLTVL.

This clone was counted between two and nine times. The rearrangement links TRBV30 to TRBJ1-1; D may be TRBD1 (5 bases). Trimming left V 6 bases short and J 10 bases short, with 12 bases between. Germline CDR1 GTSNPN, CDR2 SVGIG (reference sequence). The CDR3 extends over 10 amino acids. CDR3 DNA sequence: TGTGCCTGTTCGGGGCGGGGAGCTTTCTTT. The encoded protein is CACSGRGAFF.

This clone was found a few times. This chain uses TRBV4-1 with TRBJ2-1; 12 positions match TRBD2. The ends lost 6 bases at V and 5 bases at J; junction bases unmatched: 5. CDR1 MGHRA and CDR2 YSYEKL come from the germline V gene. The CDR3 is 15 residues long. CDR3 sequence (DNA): TGCGCCAGCAGTCCCGGGACTAGCGGGCACAATGAGCAGTTCTTC. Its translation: CASSPGTSGHNEQFF.

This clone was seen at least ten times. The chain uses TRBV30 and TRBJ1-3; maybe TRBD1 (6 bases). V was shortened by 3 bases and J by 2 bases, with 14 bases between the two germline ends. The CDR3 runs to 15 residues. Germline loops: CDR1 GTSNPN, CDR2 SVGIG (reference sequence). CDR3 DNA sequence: TGTGCCTGGAGCCGCCTGGGGGCGGCTGGAAACACCATATATTTT. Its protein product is CAWSRLGAAGNTIYF. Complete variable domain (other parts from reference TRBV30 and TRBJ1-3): SQTIHQWPATLVQPVGSPLSLECTVEGTSNPNLYWYRQAAGRGLQLLFYSVGIGQISSEVPQNLSASRPQDRQFILSSKKLLLSDSGFYLCAWSRLGAAGNTIYFGEGSWLTVV.

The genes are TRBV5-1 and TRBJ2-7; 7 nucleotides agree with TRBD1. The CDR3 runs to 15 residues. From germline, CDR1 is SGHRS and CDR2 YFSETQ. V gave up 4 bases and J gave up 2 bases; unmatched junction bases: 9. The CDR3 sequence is CASSHTPGQTYEQYF. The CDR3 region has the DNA TGCGCCAGCAGCCATACACCGGGACAGACCTACGAGCAGTACTTC.

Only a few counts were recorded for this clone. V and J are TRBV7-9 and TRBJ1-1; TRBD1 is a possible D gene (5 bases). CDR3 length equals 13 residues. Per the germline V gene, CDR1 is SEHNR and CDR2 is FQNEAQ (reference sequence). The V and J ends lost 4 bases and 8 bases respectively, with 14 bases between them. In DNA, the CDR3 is TGTGCCAGCAGCTCCAGGCAGGGAGGGGAAGCTTTCTTT. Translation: CASSSRQGGEAFF. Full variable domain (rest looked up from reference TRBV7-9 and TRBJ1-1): DTGVSQNPRHKITKRGQNVTFRCDPISEHNRLYWYRQTLGQGPEFLTYFQNEAQLEKSRLLSDRFSAERPKGSFSTLEIQRTEQGDSAMYLCASSSRQGGEAFFGQGTRLTVV.

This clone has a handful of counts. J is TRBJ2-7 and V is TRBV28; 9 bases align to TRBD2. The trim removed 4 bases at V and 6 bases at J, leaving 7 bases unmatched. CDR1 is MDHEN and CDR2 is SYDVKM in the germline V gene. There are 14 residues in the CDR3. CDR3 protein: CASSSSSGRGEQYF. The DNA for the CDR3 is TGTGCCAGCAGTTCTAGTAGCGGGAGAGGCGAGCAGTACTTC.

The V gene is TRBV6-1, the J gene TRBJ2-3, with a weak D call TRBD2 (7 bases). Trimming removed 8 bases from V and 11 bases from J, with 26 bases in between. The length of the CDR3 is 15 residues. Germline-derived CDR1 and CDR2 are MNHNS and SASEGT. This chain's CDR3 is CASLEGEGGASEQYF. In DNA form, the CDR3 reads TGTGCCAGCCTGGAGGGAGAGGGGGGGGCCTCTGAGCAGTATTTT.

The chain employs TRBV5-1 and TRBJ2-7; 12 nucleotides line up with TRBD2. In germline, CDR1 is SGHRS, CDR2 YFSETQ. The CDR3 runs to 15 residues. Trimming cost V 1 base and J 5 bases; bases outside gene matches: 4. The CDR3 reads CASSLRLAGGDEQYF. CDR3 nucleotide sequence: TGCGCCAGCAGCTTGCGGCTAGCGGGAGGGGACGAGCAGTACTTC.

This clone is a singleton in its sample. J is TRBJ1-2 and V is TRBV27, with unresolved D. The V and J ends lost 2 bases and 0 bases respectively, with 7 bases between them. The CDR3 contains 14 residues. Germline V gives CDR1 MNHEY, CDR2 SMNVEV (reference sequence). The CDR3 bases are TGTGCCAGCAGTTTAAAAGGAGCTAACTATGGCTACACCTTC. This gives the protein CASSLKGANYGYTF.

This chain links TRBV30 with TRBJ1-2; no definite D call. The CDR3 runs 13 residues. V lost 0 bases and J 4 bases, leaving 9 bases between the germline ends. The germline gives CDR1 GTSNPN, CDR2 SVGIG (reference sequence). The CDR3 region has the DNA TGTGCCTGGAGTGTACGTCAGTTCTATGGCTACACCTTC. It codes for CAWSVRQFYGYTF.

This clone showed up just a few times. The CDR3 nucleotides read TGTGCCAGCAGCTTAGGACGCGGTTCACCCCTCCACTTT. Translated, it gives CASSLGRGSPLHF. V is TRBV7-2 and J is TRBJ1-6; D not certain. Trimming shortened V by 1 base and J by 9 bases, and 7 bases separated the two germline ends. Germline V gene data show CDR1 as SGHTA and CDR2 as FQGNSA. The length of the CDR3 is 13 residues. Complete variable domain (other parts from reference TRBV7-2 and TRBJ1-6): GAGVSQSPSNKVTEKGKDVELRCDPISGHTALYWYRQSLGQGLEFLIYFQGNSAPDKSGLPSDRFSAERTGGSVSTLTIQRTQQEDSAVYLCASSLGRGSPLHFGNGTRLTVT.

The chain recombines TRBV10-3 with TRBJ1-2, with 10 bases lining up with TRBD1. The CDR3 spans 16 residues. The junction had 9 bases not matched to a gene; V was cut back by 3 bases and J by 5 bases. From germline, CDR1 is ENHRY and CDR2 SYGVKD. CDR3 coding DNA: TGTGCCATCAGTGACGGGACAGGGGTGTCCGAGTATGGCTACACCTTC. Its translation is CAISDGTGVSEYGYTF.

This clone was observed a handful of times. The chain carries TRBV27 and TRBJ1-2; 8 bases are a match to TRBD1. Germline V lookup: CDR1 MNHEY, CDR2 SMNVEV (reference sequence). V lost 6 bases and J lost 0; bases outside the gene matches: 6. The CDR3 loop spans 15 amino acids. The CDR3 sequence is CASSPLTGANYGYTF. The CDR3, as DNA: TGTGCCAGCAGCCCGTTGACAGGGGCTAACTATGGCTACACCTTC.

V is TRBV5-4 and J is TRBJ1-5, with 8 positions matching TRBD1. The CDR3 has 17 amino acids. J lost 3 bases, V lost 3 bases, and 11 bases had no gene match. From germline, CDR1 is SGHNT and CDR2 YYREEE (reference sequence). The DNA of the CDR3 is TGTGCCAGCAGCTCCTATGGACAGGGTAACGACAATCAGCCCCAGCATTTT. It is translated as CASSSYGQGNDNQPQHF.

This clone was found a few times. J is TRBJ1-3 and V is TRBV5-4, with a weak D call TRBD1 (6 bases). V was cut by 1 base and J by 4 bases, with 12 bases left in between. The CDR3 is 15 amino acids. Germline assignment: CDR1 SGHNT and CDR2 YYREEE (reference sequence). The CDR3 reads CASSLSQGTGNTIYF. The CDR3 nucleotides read TGTGCCAGCAGCTTGAGTCAGGGGACGGGAAACACCATATATTTT.

CDR3 bases: TGTGCCAGCAGAAGACAGGGGGTCGCCCGAGTTCAAGAGACCCAGTACTTC. Translating it yields CASRRQGVARVQETQYF. The V gene is TRBV2, the J gene TRBJ2-5; 9 bases are a match to TRBD1. The CDR3 loop spans 17 amino acids. The V and J ends lost 6 bases and 2 bases, in that order; junction bases with no gene match: 13. Germline loops: CDR1 SNHLY, CDR2 FYNNEI.

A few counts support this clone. In nucleotides, the CDR3 is TGCGCCAGCAGCCAAGAGTGGTCGCGCCACGAGCAGTACTTC. This encodes CASSQEWSRHEQYF. The chain couples TRBV4-3 to TRBJ2-7; D is unclear. This CDR3 region has 14 residues. The V gene lost 0 bases and the J gene lost 5 bases, with 11 bases spanning the gap. The germline CDR1 and CDR2 sequences are LGHNA and YSLEER.

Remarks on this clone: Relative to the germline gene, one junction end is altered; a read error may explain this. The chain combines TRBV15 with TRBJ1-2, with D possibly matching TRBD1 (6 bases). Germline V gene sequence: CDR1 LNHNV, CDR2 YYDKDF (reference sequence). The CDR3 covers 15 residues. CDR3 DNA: TGTGCCACCAGCAGCAAACAGGGTCCTAACTATGGCTACTCCTTC. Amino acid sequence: CATSSKQGPNYGYSF.

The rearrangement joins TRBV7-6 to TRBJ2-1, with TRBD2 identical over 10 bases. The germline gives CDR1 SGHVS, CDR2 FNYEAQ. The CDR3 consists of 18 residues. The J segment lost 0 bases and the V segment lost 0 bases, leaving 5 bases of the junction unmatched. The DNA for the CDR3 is TGTGCCAGCAGCTTAGCCGTCTCTAGCGGGAGCTCCTACAATGAGCAGTTCTTC. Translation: CASSLAVSSGSSYNEQFF.

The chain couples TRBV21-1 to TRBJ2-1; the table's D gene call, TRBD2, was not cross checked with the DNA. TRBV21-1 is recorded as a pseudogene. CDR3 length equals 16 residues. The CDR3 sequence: CASSKVERGGLNEQFF. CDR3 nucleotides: TGTGCCAGCAGCAAAGTGGAACGGGGGGGCCTCAATGAGCAGTTCTTC.

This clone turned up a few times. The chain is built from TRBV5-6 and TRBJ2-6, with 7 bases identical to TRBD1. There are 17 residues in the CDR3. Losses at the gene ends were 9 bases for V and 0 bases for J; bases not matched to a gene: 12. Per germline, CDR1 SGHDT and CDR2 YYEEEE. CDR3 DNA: TGTGCCACTAACAGGGGCGGCCCTGGCTCTGGGGCCAACGTCCTGACTTTC. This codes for CATNRGGPGSGANVLTF.

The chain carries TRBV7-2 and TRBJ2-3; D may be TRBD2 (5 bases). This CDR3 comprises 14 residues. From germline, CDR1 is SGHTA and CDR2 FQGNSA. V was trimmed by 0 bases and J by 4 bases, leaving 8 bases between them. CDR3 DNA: TGTGCCAGCAGCTTAGCCCGGGGATCAGATACGCAGTATTTT. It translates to CASSLARGSDTQYF.

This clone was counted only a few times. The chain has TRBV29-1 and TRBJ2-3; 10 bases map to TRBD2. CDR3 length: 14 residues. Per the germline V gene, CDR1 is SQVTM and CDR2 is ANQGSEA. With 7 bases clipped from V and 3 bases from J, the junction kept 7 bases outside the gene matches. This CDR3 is CSAPGAGGTDTQYF. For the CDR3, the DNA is TGCAGCGCCCCGGGAGCGGGGGGGACAGATACGCAGTATTTT.

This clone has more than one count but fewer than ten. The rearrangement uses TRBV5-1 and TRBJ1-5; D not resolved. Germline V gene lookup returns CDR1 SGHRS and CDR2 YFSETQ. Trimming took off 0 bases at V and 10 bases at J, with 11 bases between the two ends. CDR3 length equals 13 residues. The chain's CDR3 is CASSLGATEPQHF. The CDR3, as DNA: TGCGCCAGCAGCTTGGGGGCGACCGAACCCCAGCATTTT. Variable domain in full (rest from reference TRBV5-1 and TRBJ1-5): KAGVTQTPRYLIKTRGQQVTLSCSPISGHRSVSWYQQTPGQGLQFLFEYFSETQRNKGNFPGRFSGRQFSNSRSEMNVSTLELGDSALYLCASSLGATEPQHFGDGTRLSIL.

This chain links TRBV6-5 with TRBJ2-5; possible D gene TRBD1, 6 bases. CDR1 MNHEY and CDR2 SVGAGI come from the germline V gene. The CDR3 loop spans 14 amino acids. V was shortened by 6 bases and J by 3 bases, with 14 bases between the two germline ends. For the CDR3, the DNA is TGTGCCAGCAGCGAGGGGGTCCTCAAAGAGACCCAGTACTTC. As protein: CASSEGVLKETQYF.